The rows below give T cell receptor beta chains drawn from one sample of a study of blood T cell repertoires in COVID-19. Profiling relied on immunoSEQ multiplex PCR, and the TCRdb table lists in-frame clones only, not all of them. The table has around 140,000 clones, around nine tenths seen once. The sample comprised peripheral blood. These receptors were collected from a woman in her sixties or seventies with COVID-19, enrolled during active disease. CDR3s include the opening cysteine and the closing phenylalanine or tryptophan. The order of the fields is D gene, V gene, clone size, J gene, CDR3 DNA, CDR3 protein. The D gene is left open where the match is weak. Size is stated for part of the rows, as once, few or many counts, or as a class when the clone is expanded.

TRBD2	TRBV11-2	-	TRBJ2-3	TGTGCCAGCAGATCCCTAGCGGGGGGGGGTACGCAGTATTTT	CASRSLAGGGTQYF
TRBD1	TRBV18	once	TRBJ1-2	TGTGCCAGCTCACCAGCGGGACAGGCGAACTATGGCTACACCTTC	CASSPAGQANYGYTF
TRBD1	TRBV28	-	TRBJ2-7	TGTGCCAGCAGTTTACTGACAGGGTCCGAGCAGTACTTC	CASSLLTGSEQYF
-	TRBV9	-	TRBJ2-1	TGTGCCAGCAGCACCCTCTCGGGGGGCAGTGAGCAGTTCTTC	CASSTLSGGSEQFF
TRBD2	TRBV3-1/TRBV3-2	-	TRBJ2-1	TGTGCCAGCAGCCTCTGGCTAGCGGGGGTTGATGAGCAGTTCTTC	CASSLWLAGVDEQFF
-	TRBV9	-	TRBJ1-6	TGTGCCAGCAGCGTTTCCCTCGGGACAACGAATTCACCCCTCCACTTT	CASSVSLGTTNSPLHF
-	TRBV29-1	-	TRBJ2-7	TGCAGCGTTGAGGACAATTCCTACGAGCAGTACTTC	CSVEDNSYEQYF
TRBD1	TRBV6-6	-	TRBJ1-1	TGTGCCAGCAGGCGTTGGGGACAGGGGGCTGTAGAAGCTTTCTTT	CASRRWGQGAVEAFF
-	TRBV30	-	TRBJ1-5	TGTGCCTGGAGTGCCGCCAGGACAGATTATAGCAATCAGCCCCAGCATTTT	CAWSAARTDYSNQPQHF
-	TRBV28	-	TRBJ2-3	TGTGCCAGCAGTCCCCCCCCAACAGATACGCAGTATTTT	CASSPPPTDTQYF
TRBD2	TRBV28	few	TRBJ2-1	TGTGCCAGCAGACCTCCGGGGGGGAGTAATGAGCAGTTCTTC	CASRPPGGSNEQFF
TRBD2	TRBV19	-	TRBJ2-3	TGTGCCACCTCCCCGGGACTAGCGGGGGGGCCAATTTACACAGATACGCAGTATTTT	CATSPGLAGGPIYTDTQYF
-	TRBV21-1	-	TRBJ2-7	TGTGCCAGCACGGGACAGGGGGAGATCACCGAGCAGTACTTC	CASTGQGEITEQYF
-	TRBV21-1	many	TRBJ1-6	TGTGCCAGCAGCCCTCGGGGGGGACTCCAAGGGTACTCACCCCTCCACTTT	CASSPRGGLQGYSPLHF
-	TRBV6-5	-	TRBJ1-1	TGTGCCAGCAGTTACGCGGCAGGGGACACTGAAGCTTTCTTT	CASSYAAGDTEAFF
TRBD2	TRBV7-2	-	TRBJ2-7	TGTGCCAGCAGCTTAGTACTAGCGGGTCGGGCGTCTTACGAGCAGTACTTC	CASSLVLAGRASYEQYF
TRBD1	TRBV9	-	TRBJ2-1	TGTGCCAGCAGCGTTCCCCGAATCGGTCCTGGAACTCGGACAGGGATCAATGAGCAGTTCTTC	CASSVPRIGPGTRTGINEQFF
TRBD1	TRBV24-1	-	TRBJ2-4	TGTGCCACCAGTGATGGGCAGGGGGCGGGCAAAAACATTCAGTACTTC	CATSDGQGAGKNIQYF
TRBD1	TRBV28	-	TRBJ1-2	TGTGCCAGCAGTTTTGTAGACAGGGGGGGAAAGGGCTACACCTTC	CASSFVDRGGKGYTF
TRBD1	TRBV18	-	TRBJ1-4	TGTGCCAGCTCTAGCGGGACAGGGGTTGAAAAACTGTTTTTT	CASSSGTGVEKLFF
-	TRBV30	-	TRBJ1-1	TGTGCCTGGAGGAGGGTCAACACTGAAGCTTTCTTT	CAWRRVNTEAFF
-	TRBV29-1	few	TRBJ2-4	TGCAGCGTTGAAGGTGGGGGGGCCGGTGAGGACATTCAGTACTTC	CSVEGGGAGEDIQYF
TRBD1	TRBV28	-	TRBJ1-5	TGTGCCAGCAGTTTTGGGACAGGTTGGCAGCCCCAGCATTTT	CASSFGTGWQPQHF
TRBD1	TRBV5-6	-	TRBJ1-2	TGTGCCAGCAGCCAACCCGGGACAGGGCCTGGCTACACCTTC	CASSQPGTGPGYTF
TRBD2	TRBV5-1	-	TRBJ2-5	TGCGCCAGCAGCTCGGGGCCCGGGACTAGCTCAGAGACCCAGTACTTC	CASSSGPGTSSETQYF
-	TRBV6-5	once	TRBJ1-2	TGTGCCAGCACTCCTTTCCCCGCGCCCGGCTACACCTTC	CASTPFPAPGYTF
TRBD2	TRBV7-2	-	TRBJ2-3	TGTGCCAGCAGCTTAGAGAGGGGCGGGGGTCGAGATACGCAGTATTTT	CASSLERGGGRDTQYF
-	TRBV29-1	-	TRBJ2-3	TGCAGCGTTCTAATGGGAGTGGGAGATACGCAGTATTTT	CSVLMGVGDTQYF
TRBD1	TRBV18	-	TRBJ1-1	TGTGCCAGCTCACCGGGACAGGGGGGAACTGAAGCTTTCTTT	CASSPGQGGTEAFF
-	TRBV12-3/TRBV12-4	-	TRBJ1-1	TGTGCCAGCAGCTCGACCCGGGGTGAAGCTTTCTTT	CASSSTRGEAFF
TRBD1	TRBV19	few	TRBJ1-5	TGTGCCAGTAGTCCCGGGACAGGGGGCGGTCAGCCCCAGCATTTT	CASSPGTGGGQPQHF
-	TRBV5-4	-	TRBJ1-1	TGTGCCAGCAGCTTGGAAGGAGGGGTAGAAGCTTTCTTT	CASSLEGGVEAFF
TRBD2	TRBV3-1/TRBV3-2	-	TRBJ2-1	TGTGCCAGCAGCCCTAGCGGGGGGAATACGCTAAAGCAGTTCTTC	CASSPSGGNTLKQFF
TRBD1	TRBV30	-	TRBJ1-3	TGTGCCTGGAGAGCCACCGGGACAGGGCTCGGAAACACCATATATTTT	CAWRATGTGLGNTIYF
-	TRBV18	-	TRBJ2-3	TGTGCCAGCTCACCGGGGGGTAGGGATACGCAGTATTTT	CASSPGGRDTQYF
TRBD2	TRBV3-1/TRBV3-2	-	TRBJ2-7	TGTGCCAGCAGCCCCCGCTCTAGCGGGGGGGCCTTAGAGCAGTACTTC	CASSPRSSGGALEQYF
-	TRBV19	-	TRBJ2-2	TGTGCCAGTAGTATGGAGGGGGGGGCCGGGGAGCTGTTTTTT	CASSMEGGAGELFF
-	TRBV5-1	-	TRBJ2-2	TGCGCCAGCAGCTTGGAGGTGAGGGCCGGGGAGCTGTTTTTT	CASSLEVRAGELFF
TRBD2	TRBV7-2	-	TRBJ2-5	TGTGCCAGCAGCTTATCGGGACTAGCAAGGGTCCGAGAGACCCAGTACTTC	CASSLSGLARVRETQYF
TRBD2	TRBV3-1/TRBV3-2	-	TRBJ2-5	TGTGCCAGCAGCCAAGATCGGCTAGCGGGGGGGCGGACCCAGTACTTC	CASSQDRLAGGRTQYF